These 32 T cell receptor beta chains were sequenced from one sample in a study of blood T cell repertoires in COVID-19. Profiled with immunoSEQ multiplex PCR; TCRdb holds only in-frame clones, not every one. The table has fewer than 70,000 clones, roughly nine tenths seen once. Sequenced sample: peripheral blood. These TCRs come from a man between 45 and 60 years old with active COVID-19.

The rearrangement joins TRBV7-8 to TRBJ1-2, with TRBD1 identical over 8 bases. The CDR3 runs 15 residues. The V segment lost 5 bases and the J segment 4 bases; nucleotides outside the gene matches: 9. Germline loops: CDR1 SGHVS, CDR2 FQNEAQ. Written as DNA, the CDR3 is TGTGCCAGCAGCAAAGACAGGGGTGCCGTCTATGGCTACACCTTC. Protein product: CASSKDRGAVYGYTF.

This sequence joins TRBV29-1 and TRBJ2-4; 7 bases line up with TRBD1. The junction had 9 bases not matched to a gene; V was cut back by 4 bases and J by 0 bases. Germline V gives CDR1 SQVTM, CDR2 ANQGSEA. This CDR3 contains 16 residues. The DNA of the CDR3 is TGCAGCGTTGCAGGGGGAGCGGCAATAGCCAAAAACATTCAGTACTTC. This sequence encodes CSVAGGAAIAKNIQYF.

CDR3 coding DNA: TGTGCCAGCAGCCTCAGGGGCTCCTATAATTCACCCCTCCACTTT. It codes for CASSLRGSYNSPLHF. The chain combines TRBV5-6 with TRBJ1-6, with D tentatively TRBD1 (6 bases). V lost 4 bases, J lost 0 bases, and 8 bases lay in between. The CDR3 loop spans 15 amino acids. The V gene's germline CDR1 is SGHDT and CDR2 YYEEEE. Full variable domain (remainder filled in from reference TRBV5-6 and TRBJ1-6): DAGVTQSPTHLIKTRGQQVTLRCSPKSGHDTVSWYQQALGQGPQFIFQYYEEEERQRGNFPDRFSGHQFPNYSSELNVNALLLGDSALYLCASSLRGSYNSPLHFGNGTRLTVT.

This clone was found a few times. The chain joins TRBV7-9 to TRBJ1-2, with D unresolved. CDR1 is SEHNR, CDR2 FQNEAQ, per germline (reference sequence). This CDR3 has 12 amino acids. Between the trimmed V and J ends, which lost 3 bases and 1 base, there was a span of 3 bases. The CDR3, as DNA: TGTGCCAGCAGCTTGAGTAACTATGGCTACACCTTC. Protein product: CASSLSNYGYTF.

The V and J genes are TRBV18 and TRBJ2-3; 7 nucleotides agree with TRBD1. The CDR3 consists of 16 residues. The germline V gene has CDR1 KGHSH and CDR2 LQKENI. Trimming at V came to 2 bases and at J to 2 bases, leaving 7 bases not matched to a gene. The CDR3 region has the DNA TGTGCCAGCTCACCATCAGGGGACAGACTCACAGATACGCAGTATTTT. Protein product: CASSPSGDRLTDTQYF.

The chain joins TRBV19 to TRBJ1-6; TRBD1 matches at 9 bases. The trim removed 5 bases at V and 7 bases at J, leaving 3 bases unmatched. CDR3 length: 14 residues. CDR1 and CDR2 (germline): LNHDA, SQIVND (reference sequence). The CDR3 DNA is TGTGCCAGTAGTGTACAGGGGGCGAATTCACCCCTCCACTTT. It translates to CASSVQGANSPLHF.

This chain uses TRBV27 with TRBJ1-6, with D unclear. The CDR3 runs 14 residues. The germline gives CDR1 MNHEY, CDR2 SMNVEV (reference sequence). V was shortened by 8 bases and J by 7 bases, with 15 bases between the two germline ends. Here the CDR3 reads CASGGGVGNSPLHF. The CDR3 DNA sequence: TGTGCCAGCGGAGGTGGGGTGGGGAATTCACCCCTCCACTTT.

V is TRBV6-2 or TRBV6-3 and J is TRBJ1-5; a weak D match, TRBD1 (5 bases). Germline CDR1 is MNHEY and CDR2 is SVGEGT. This CDR3 is built from 15 residues. V was shortened by 0 bases and J by 7 bases, with 13 bases between the two germline ends. CDR3 nucleotide sequence: TGTGCCAGCAGTTACTCGAAACGGGGGAACCAGCCCCAGCATTTT. Translated, it gives CASSYSKRGNQPQHF.

The chain recombines TRBV18 with TRBJ1-1; TRBD1 matches 10 bases. This CDR3 has 15 residues. V lost 4 bases to trimming and J lost 7 bases; unmatched junction nucleotides: 9. Germline assignment: CDR1 KGHSH and CDR2 LQKENI. The CDR3 bases are TGTGCCAGCTCACTGGGGACAGGGGCAAATGTTGAAGCTTTCTTT. Amino acid sequence: CASSLGTGANVEAFF.

The chain joins TRBV7-8 to TRBJ2-5, with TRBD1 as a possible D gene (7 bases). Trimming shortened V by 5 bases and J by 9 bases, and 34 bases separated the two germline ends. The CDR3 runs to 19 residues. The germline V gene encodes CDR1 SGHVS and CDR2 FQNEAQ. The CDR3 protein is CASSTRTRRDRNGVGAQYF. For the CDR3, the DNA is TGTGCCAGCAGCACACGTACCAGGCGGGACAGAAATGGGGTTGGGGCCCAGTACTTC.

This sequence joins TRBV12-3 or TRBV12-4 and TRBJ1-5; 8 bases are a match to TRBD1. J was trimmed by 6 bases and V by 4 bases; bases with no gene match: 2. The CDR3 totals 13 residues. The CDR3 loop is CASSSGTGQPQHF. The CDR3 DNA is TGTGCCAGCAGTTCAGGGACAGGTCAGCCCCAGCATTTT.

The rearrangement links TRBV25-1 to TRBJ1-2, with TRBD1 identical over 7 bases. This CDR3 spans 12 amino acids. V shed 8 bases, J shed 7 bases, and the junction held 7 bases outside the gene matches. CDR1 and CDR2 (germline): MGHDK, SYGVNS. Written as DNA, the CDR3 is TGTGCCAGCCGTAGACAGGGTGGTGGCTACACCTTC. Its translation: CASRRQGGGYTF.

The V and J genes are TRBV24-1 and TRBJ1-2; D call uncertain. The ends were cut back, 5 bases at V and 8 bases at J, with 5 bases in the middle. Germline V gene lookup returns CDR1 KGHDR and CDR2 SFDVKD. This CDR3 region has 10 residues. CDR3: CATSVFGYTF. As DNA, the CDR3 is TGTGCCACCAGTGTATTCGGCTACACCTTC.

The rearrangement links TRBV30 to TRBJ1-2; 7 nucleotides match TRBD1. The CDR3 has 13 amino acids. The germline V gene has CDR1 GTSNPN and CDR2 SVGIG (reference sequence). The V gene end was trimmed by 1 base and the J gene end by 3 bases; junction bases not matched to a gene: 2. The CDR3 coding sequence is TGTGCCTGGAGTGGACAGGGTGACTATGGCTACACCTTC. Translating gives CAWSGQGDYGYTF.

J is TRBJ2-3 and V is TRBV5-4, with D tentatively TRBD1 (6 bases). Between the trimmed V and J ends, which lost 4 bases and 0 bases, there was a span of 12 bases. CDR3 length equals 15 residues. Germline V gene lookup returns CDR1 SGHNT and CDR2 YYREEE (reference sequence). The CDR3 is CASSRDIISTDTQYF. The CDR3 nucleotides are TGTGCCAGCAGCCGGGACATTATAAGCACAGATACGCAGTATTTT.

This chain joins TRBV6-5 and TRBJ2-1; 12 nucleotides align to TRBD2. The CDR3 totals 15 residues. The junction had 7 bases not matched to a gene; V was cut back by 4 bases and J by 9 bases. Germline CDR1 reads MNHEY; CDR2 reads SVGAGI. CDR3 residues: CASSSASGGAFEQFF. The CDR3 DNA follows: TGTGCCAGCAGTTCCGCTAGCGGGGGGGCGTTTGAGCAGTTCTTC.

V and J are TRBV28 and TRBJ1-5; D is undetermined. The CDR3 spans 12 residues. The germline V gene has CDR1 MDHEN and CDR2 SYDVKM. V lost 7 bases and J 8 bases, leaving 12 bases between the germline ends. The CDR3 sequence: CASTAAYEPQHF. DNA for the CDR3: TGTGCCAGCACGGCGGCCTACGAGCCCCAGCATTTT.

The chain employs TRBV2 and TRBJ2-7; D might be TRBD1 (5 bases). CDR1 and CDR2 from the germline V gene are SNHLY and FYNNEI. V was shortened by 2 bases and J by 2 bases, with 13 bases between the two germline ends. The CDR3 contains 15 residues. The CDR3 coding sequence is TGTGCCAGCAGTGAATCCATCAGGGTCCCCTACGAGCAGTACTTC. Translated, it gives CASSESIRVPYEQYF.

This rearrangement joins TRBV4-1 to TRBJ1-3; D is undetermined. The germline CDR1 and CDR2 sequences are MGHRA and YSYEKL. The CDR3 spans 15 residues. The V gene lost 0 bases and the J gene lost 4 bases, with 10 bases spanning the gap. The CDR3 DNA reads TGCGCCAGCAGCCAAGAGGCCGTATTGGGAAACACCATATATTTT. Translated, it gives CASSQEAVLGNTIYF.

The rearrangement links TRBV7-6 to TRBJ1-4; D is ambiguous. This CDR3 is 15 amino acids long. CDR1 is SGHVS, CDR2 FNYEAQ, per germline. V was pared by 2 bases and J by 4 bases, with 11 bases between. The CDR3 protein is CASSLFSERNEKLFF. As DNA, the CDR3 is TGTGCCAGCAGCTTATTTTCAGAACGTAATGAAAAACTGTTTTTT.

The chain combines TRBV5-8 with TRBJ2-7; the match to TRBD1 covers 9 bases. Germline V CDR1 and CDR2: SGHTS, YDEGEE. This CDR3 comprises 16 residues. V was pared by 4 bases and J by 5 bases, with 13 bases of the junction left unmatched. The chain's CDR3 is CASSPERWTGEDEQYF. CDR3 sequence (DNA): TGTGCCAGCAGCCCGGAGAGGTGGACAGGGGAGGACGAGCAGTACTTC. The variable domain in full, with the rest retrieved from reference TRBV5-8 and TRBJ2-7, is EAGVTQSPTHLIKTRGQQATLRCSPISGHTSVYWYQQALGLGLQFLLWYDEGEERNRGNFPPRFSGRQFPNYSSELNVNALELEDSALYLCASSPERWTGEDEQYFGPGTRLTVT.

The CDR3 DNA follows: TGCGCCAGCAGCCAAGTACCCGGAGCCACAGATACGCAGTATTTT. Amino acids: CASSQVPGATDTQYF. V usage is TRBV4-1 and J usage is TRBJ2-3; no definite D call. The germline gives CDR1 MGHRA, CDR2 YSYEKL. The CDR3 length is 15 residues. Trimming removed 1 base from V and 2 bases from J, with 10 bases in between.

This chain connects TRBV5-6 to TRBJ2-7; 7 nucleotides agree with TRBD1. Germline CDR1 and CDR2: SGHDT and YYEEEE. Trimming removed 4 bases from V and 1 base from J; junction bases left unmatched: 14. This CDR3 spans 17 amino acids. The CDR3 protein is CASSGPARAGGSYEQYF. The CDR3 region has the DNA TGTGCCAGCAGCGGCCCTGCTAGGGCAGGGGGTTCCTACGAGCAGTACTTC.

This chain links TRBV19 with TRBJ1-5; D is ambiguous. CDR1 and CDR2 (germline): LNHDA, SQIVND (reference sequence). Trimming took off 2 bases at V and 7 bases at J, with 15 bases between the two ends. The CDR3 contains 15 residues. The CDR3 here is CASSITPGSGQPQHF. CDR3 bases: TGTGCCAGTAGTATAACGCCCGGGTCGGGGCAGCCCCAGCATTTT.

This clone was counted a single time. CDR3 sequence reads: CSVELTGIEVNGYTF. The CDR3, as DNA: TGCAGCGTTGAGCTGACCGGGATTGAGGTTAATGGCTACACCTTC. The chain employs TRBV29-1 and TRBJ1-2; D gene ambiguous. Germline V gene lookup returns CDR1 SQVTM and CDR2 ANQGSEA. The CDR3 runs to 15 residues. Trimming shortened V by 3 bases and J by 6 bases, and 20 bases separated the two germline ends.

The V call is TRBV3-1 (or the pseudogene TRBV3-2), the J call TRBJ2-5; D not resolved. This CDR3 has 14 residues. CDR1 LGHDT and CDR2 YNNKEL come from the germline V gene (reference sequence). V lost 0 bases and J lost 2, with 7 bases in between. The CDR3 protein is CASSQDGVQETQYF. The CDR3 region has the DNA TGTGCCAGCAGCCAAGATGGAGTGCAAGAGACCCAGTACTTC.

This chain links TRBV12-5 with TRBJ2-2; 10 bases match TRBD1. CDR1 and CDR2 (germline): LGHNT, FRNRAP. The CDR3 sequence is 17 residues long. The trim removed 2 bases at V and 8 bases at J, leaving 11 bases unmatched. This CDR3 reads CASGLPSGTGVVGELFF. CDR3 DNA sequence: TGTGCTAGTGGTTTGCCCTCGGGGACAGGGGTCGTAGGGGAGCTGTTTTTT.

V is TRBV23-1 and J is TRBJ1-4; D might be TRBD1 (5 bases). TRBV23-1 is known as an ORF, though its function is uncertain. The CDR3 loop spans 16 amino acids. The ends were cut back, 2 bases at V and 1 base at J, with 11 bases in the middle. The DNA for the CDR3 is TGCGCCAGCAGTCAAGTTACAGGAAAAACTAATGAAAAACTGTTTTTT. It is translated as CASSQVTGKTNEKLFF.

V usage is TRBV7-3 and J usage is TRBJ2-2; TRBD2 aligns across 8 bases. V shed 5 bases and J 5 bases; nucleotides not matched to a gene: 10. This CDR3 has 16 residues. Germline values: CDR1 SGHTA, CDR2 FQGTGA. The CDR3: CASSQAGGGGTGELFF. CDR3 nucleotide sequence: TGTGCCAGCAGCCAAGCGGGCGGCGGGGGGACCGGGGAGCTGTTTTTT.

The J gene is TRBJ2-3, the V gene TRBV7-3; TRBD2 might be the D (6 bases). The CDR3 consists of 14 residues. V lost 2 bases and J 1 base, leaving 7 bases between the germline ends. Germline V CDR1 and CDR2: SGHTA, FQGTGA. CDR3 protein: CASSLLAGTDTQYF. The DNA of the CDR3 is TGTGCCAGCAGCTTATTAGCGGGCACAGATACGCAGTATTTT. Full variable domain (rest looked up from reference TRBV7-3 and TRBJ2-3): GAGVSQTPSNKVTEKGKYVELRCDPISGHTALYWYRQSLGQGPEFLIYFQGTGAADDSGLPNDRFFAVRPEGSVSTLKIQRTERGDSAVYLCASSLLAGTDTQYFGPGTRLTVL.

This chain links TRBV9 with TRBJ2-1, with TRBD2 identical over 12 bases. The germline V gene encodes CDR1 SGDLS and CDR2 YYNGEE. There are 16 residues in the CDR3. J lost 10 bases, V lost 4 bases, and 12 bases had no gene match. The CDR3: CASSPLLAGGPWEQFF. CDR3 DNA: TGTGCCAGCAGCCCCCTCCTAGCGGGGGGGCCTTGGGAGCAGTTCTTC.

There are a few counts of this clone. The V gene is TRBV12-3 or TRBV12-4, the J gene TRBJ1-1; D remains ambiguous. The CDR3 loop spans 13 amino acids. The ends were cut back, 5 bases at V and 0 bases at J, with 7 bases in the middle. DNA for the CDR3: TGTGCCAGCAGTACAACACTGAACACTGAAGCTTTCTTT. Residues: CASSTTLNTEAFF.